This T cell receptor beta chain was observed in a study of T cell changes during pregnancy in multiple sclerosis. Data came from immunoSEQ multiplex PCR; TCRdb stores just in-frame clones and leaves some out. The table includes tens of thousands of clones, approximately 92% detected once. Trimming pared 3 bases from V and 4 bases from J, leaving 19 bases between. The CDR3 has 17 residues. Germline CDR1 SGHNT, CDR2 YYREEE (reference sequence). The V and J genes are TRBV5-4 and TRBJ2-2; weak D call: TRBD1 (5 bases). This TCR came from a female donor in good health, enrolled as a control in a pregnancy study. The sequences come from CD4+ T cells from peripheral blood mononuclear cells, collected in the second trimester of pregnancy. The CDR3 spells CASSSLGRGSLTGELFF. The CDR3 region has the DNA TGTGCCAGCAGCTCACTTGGTAGGGGTAGCCTCACCGGGGAGCTGTTTTTT.